The present T cell receptor (beta chain) was sequenced within a study of blood T cells in healthy people across ages. This CDR3 has 13 residues. The germline CDR1 and CDR2 sequences are MNHEY and SVGEGT. With V trimmed by 10 bases and J by 7 bases, 9 bases remained unmatched. Together with a sample-barcoded 5' primer, a J-beta primer mix was included in a second PCR lasting 7 to 11 cycles. All samples gave at least 2.5 million CDR3-containing paired-end reads. TCRdb reanalysed the 5' RACE reads using MiXCR and keeps one entry per CDR3 protein. There are hundreds of thousands of distinct CDR3 sequences in the sample; 56% occur only once, and around a quarter lies in the top ten. This clonotype has a handful of counts.

This rearrangement joins TRBV6-2 or TRBV6-3 to TRBJ2-1, with 8 bases identical to TRBD2. This clonotype originated in a man aged 35 to 55 in good health. Source material: blood. The CDR3 region is CATLLAGGNEQFF. CDR3 nucleotides: TGTGCCACCCTACTGGCGGGGGGAAATGAGCAGTTCTTC.